This is a list of T cell receptor beta chains from one sample in a study of blood T cell repertoires in COVID-19. Data came from immunoSEQ multiplex PCR; TCRdb stores just in-frame clones and leaves some out. The data show over 100,000 clones, 88% seen once. Sequencing was done on a sample of peripheral blood. The receptors derive from a man aged 50 to 60 with acute or convalescent COVID-19. Both conserved end residues are part of each CDR3. A D gene is named only where the DNA matches it firmly. For some rows the clone size is stated as once, few or many, or as a class when expanded; others skip it.

J gene: TRBJ1-2
V gene: TRBV30
clone size: NA
D gene: NA
CDR3 DNA: TGTGCCTGGACGAAATCGGGACATCGGGGCTACACCTTC
CDR3 protein: CAWTKSGHRGYTF

J gene: TRBJ1-5
V gene: TRBV6-1
clone size: NA
D gene: NA
CDR3 DNA: TGTGCCAGCAGTGACAGGGGTCAGCCCCAGCATTTT
CDR3 protein: CASSDRGQPQHF

J gene: TRBJ1-1
V gene: TRBV27
clone size: NA
D gene: NA
CDR3 DNA: TGTGCCAGCAGTCCGGTCGGCACTGAAGCTTTCTTT
CDR3 protein: CASSPVGTEAFF

J gene: TRBJ1-3
V gene: TRBV6-1
clone size: NA
D gene: NA
CDR3 DNA: TGTGCCAGCAGTGAGGTACAGGGAGGAAACACCATATATTTT
CDR3 protein: CASSEVQGGNTIYF

J gene: TRBJ1-1
V gene: TRBV5-4
clone size: few
D gene: NA
CDR3 DNA: TGTGCCAGCAGCTTGAGTAGGGGCACTGAAGCTTTCTTT
CDR3 protein: CASSLSRGTEAFF

J gene: TRBJ1-2
V gene: TRBV7-2
clone size: NA
D gene: TRBD1
CDR3 DNA: TGTGCCAGCAGCTCGGACAGGAGTTATGGCTACACCTTC
CDR3 protein: CASSSDRSYGYTF

J gene: TRBJ2-4
V gene: TRBV21-1
clone size: NA
D gene: NA
CDR3 DNA: TGTGCCAGCAGCACGCGACAGGGTCTAGCCAAAAACATTCAGTACTTC
CDR3 protein: CASSTRQGLAKNIQYF

J gene: TRBJ1-4
V gene: TRBV3-1/TRBV3-2
clone size: NA
D gene: NA
CDR3 DNA: TGTGCCAGCAGCCTACAGGGTAGCGAGGAAAAACTGTTTTTT
CDR3 protein: CASSLQGSEEKLFF

J gene: TRBJ2-7
V gene: TRBV6-2/TRBV6-3
clone size: NA
D gene: TRBD2
CDR3 DNA: TGTGCCAGCAGTAGCGGGAGTGCCCGACTTTACGAGCAGTACTTC
CDR3 protein: CASSSGSARLYEQYF

J gene: TRBJ1-2
V gene: TRBV3-1/TRBV3-2
clone size: NA
D gene: NA
CDR3 DNA: TGTGCCAGCAGCCGTGGACAGATGAACTATGGCTACACCTTC
CDR3 protein: CASSRGQMNYGYTF

J gene: TRBJ2-1
V gene: TRBV5-5
clone size: NA
D gene: TRBD1
CDR3 DNA: TGTGCCAGCAGCCCGGGACAGTTAAAAGGTGATGAGCAGTTCTTC
CDR3 protein: CASSPGQLKGDEQFF

J gene: TRBJ2-7
V gene: TRBV2
clone size: NA
D gene: TRBD2
CDR3 DNA: TGTGCCAGCACAAGGGAACTAGCGGGGCTGCGGGAGCAGTACTTC
CDR3 protein: CASTRELAGLREQYF

J gene: TRBJ2-5
V gene: TRBV5-1
clone size: NA
D gene: NA
CDR3 DNA: TGCGCCAGCAGCTTGGCTAACACGGGGGAGACCCAGTACTTC
CDR3 protein: CASSLANTGETQYF

J gene: TRBJ2-7
V gene: TRBV5-1
clone size: NA
D gene: TRBD1
CDR3 DNA: TGCGCCAGCAGCACTACCTCGGGACAGATTTACGAGCAGTACTTC
CDR3 protein: CASSTTSGQIYEQYF

J gene: TRBJ2-7
V gene: TRBV28
clone size: once
D gene: TRBD2
CDR3 DNA: TGTGCCAGCAGTTTCCCCGCTAGCGGGAGTTACGAGCAGTACTTC
CDR3 protein: CASSFPASGSYEQYF

J gene: TRBJ2-1
V gene: TRBV28
clone size: NA
D gene: NA
CDR3 DNA: TGTGCCAGCGGGGAGGACTTACTCCAGTTCTTC
CDR3 protein: CASGEDLLQFF

J gene: TRBJ1-4
V gene: TRBV9
clone size: NA
D gene: NA
CDR3 DNA: TGTGCCAGCAGCGTAGCCCCCTTGGGGGGAGCTAATGAAAAACTGTTTTTT
CDR3 protein: CASSVAPLGGANEKLFF

J gene: TRBJ1-1
V gene: TRBV2
clone size: NA
D gene: TRBD1
CDR3 DNA: TGTGCCAGCAGGGAAGACAGGGGTAACATGAACACTGAAGCTTTCTTT
CDR3 protein: CASREDRGNMNTEAFF

J gene: TRBJ1-2
V gene: TRBV5-4
clone size: NA
D gene: TRBD1
CDR3 DNA: TGTGCCAGCAGCTTGGGAGGGGGCGCGGGCTATGGCTACACCTTC
CDR3 protein: CASSLGGGAGYGYTF

J gene: TRBJ1-2
V gene: TRBV6-1
clone size: NA
D gene: TRBD1
CDR3 DNA: TGTGCCAGCAGTGAAGCGGTGGACAGGGGTGGCTACACCTTC
CDR3 protein: CASSEAVDRGGYTF

J gene: TRBJ2-2
V gene: TRBV7-9
clone size: NA
D gene: NA
CDR3 DNA: TGTGCCAGCAGCCCCCACCTAACAGGGGAGGTGGACACCGGGGAGCTGTTTTTT
CDR3 protein: CASSPHLTGEVDTGELFF

J gene: TRBJ1-1
V gene: TRBV7-8
clone size: NA
D gene: TRBD1
CDR3 DNA: TGTGCCAGCAGCTCTGCAGGGGGGTACACTGAAGCTTTCTTT
CDR3 protein: CASSSAGGYTEAFF

J gene: TRBJ1-1
V gene: TRBV5-1
clone size: NA
D gene: NA
CDR3 DNA: TGCGCCAGCAGCTATGTCTCAGGGGCGCAGATCACTGAAGCTTTCTTT
CDR3 protein: CASSYVSGAQITEAFF

J gene: TRBJ1-5
V gene: TRBV7-9
clone size: NA
D gene: TRBD1
CDR3 DNA: TGTGCCAGCAGCTCGGGACAGGGGGTTAGATATCAGCCCCAGCATTTT
CDR3 protein: CASSSGQGVRYQPQHF

J gene: TRBJ1-2
V gene: TRBV27
clone size: NA
D gene: TRBD1
CDR3 DNA: TGTGCCAGCAGGATACAGGGGCCGATGGGGGGCTACACCTTC
CDR3 protein: CASRIQGPMGGYTF

J gene: TRBJ2-2
V gene: TRBV18
clone size: few
D gene: NA
CDR3 DNA: TGTGCCAGCTCACCACTGACTGACGGGGAGCTGTTTTTT
CDR3 protein: CASSPLTDGELFF

J gene: TRBJ2-7
V gene: TRBV11-2
clone size: NA
D gene: NA
CDR3 DNA: TGTGCCAGCAGCTTGGGGGCCCCCTACGAGCAGTACTTC
CDR3 protein: CASSLGAPYEQYF

J gene: TRBJ1-2
V gene: TRBV28
clone size: NA
D gene: NA
CDR3 DNA: TGTGCCAGCAGTCGGACAGCTAACTATGGCTACACCTTC
CDR3 protein: CASSRTANYGYTF

J gene: TRBJ2-7
V gene: TRBV12-5
clone size: NA
D gene: NA
CDR3 DNA: TGTGCTAGTGGTTCGGAGGCCCGCCGGCGAGAGCAGTACTTC
CDR3 protein: CASGSEARRREQYF

J gene: TRBJ1-2
V gene: TRBV5-4
clone size: NA
D gene: NA
CDR3 DNA: TGTGCCTTGGGGGGGGATCTTCTCTATGGCTACACCTTC
CDR3 protein: CALGGDLLYGYTF

J gene: TRBJ1-1
V gene: TRBV6-4
clone size: NA
D gene: NA
CDR3 DNA: TGTGCCAGCAAACGGACATTGAGGACTGAAGCTTTCTTT
CDR3 protein: CASKRTLRTEAFF

J gene: TRBJ1-1
V gene: TRBV7-9
clone size: NA
D gene: NA
CDR3 DNA: TGTGCCAGCAGCTTAGCGCCGGCAAGGCGGACTCGGAAAGCTTTCTTT
CDR3 protein: CASSLAPARRTRKAFF

J gene: TRBJ1-1
V gene: TRBV6-5
clone size: NA
D gene: TRBD1
CDR3 DNA: TGTGCCAGCAGCCACAGGGGTAGCACTGAAGCTTTCTTT
CDR3 protein: CASSHRGSTEAFF

J gene: TRBJ1-1
V gene: TRBV6-5
clone size: NA
D gene: NA
CDR3 DNA: TGTGCCAGCAGTCGTACTATGAACACTGAAGCTTTCTTT
CDR3 protein: CASSRTMNTEAFF

J gene: TRBJ2-4
V gene: TRBV14
clone size: NA
D gene: TRBD1
CDR3 DNA: TGTGCCAGCAGCCAACAGGGGGTCAAAAACATTCAGTACTTC
CDR3 protein: CASSQQGVKNIQYF

J gene: TRBJ1-3
V gene: TRBV18
clone size: NA
D gene: NA
CDR3 DNA: TGTGCCAGCTCACCAAACCCAATCTACTCTGGAAACACCATATATTTT
CDR3 protein: CASSPNPIYSGNTIYF

J gene: TRBJ2-1
V gene: TRBV7-6
clone size: few
D gene: NA
CDR3 DNA: TGTGCCAGCAGCTTAGATAGCGGAGGTTACAATGAGCAGTTCTTC
CDR3 protein: CASSLDSGGYNEQFF

J gene: TRBJ2-5
V gene: TRBV5-1
clone size: NA
D gene: NA
CDR3 DNA: TGCGCCAGCAGCCTAGCCGGGGCCAGGGGTCTTCAAGAGACCCAGTACTTC
CDR3 protein: CASSLAGARGLQETQYF

J gene: TRBJ1-1
V gene: TRBV19
clone size: NA
D gene: TRBD1
CDR3 DNA: TGTGCCGCGAGGGACAGGAACACTGAAGCTTTCTTT
CDR3 protein: CAARDRNTEAFF

J gene: TRBJ1-3
V gene: TRBV5-4
clone size: NA
D gene: TRBD1
CDR3 DNA: TGTGCCAGCAGCGTAACAGGGGCTGGAAACACCATATATTTT
CDR3 protein: CASSVTGAGNTIYF

J gene: TRBJ1-3
V gene: TRBV27
clone size: NA
D gene: TRBD1
CDR3 DNA: TGTGCCAGCAGTACCACTCGGCAGGGGGCGGCTGGAAACACCATATATTTT
CDR3 protein: CASSTTRQGAAGNTIYF

J gene: TRBJ2-1
V gene: TRBV11-1
clone size: NA
D gene: NA
CDR3 DNA: TGTGCCAGCAGCCCTAGACGGTCATCCTACAATGAGCAGTTCTTC
CDR3 protein: CASSPRRSSYNEQFF

J gene: TRBJ1-1
V gene: TRBV6-4
clone size: NA
D gene: TRBD1
CDR3 DNA: TGTGCCAGCTCTCGGACAGGATCAAACACTGAAGCTTTCTTT
CDR3 protein: CASSRTGSNTEAFF

J gene: TRBJ2-4
V gene: TRBV5-1
clone size: NA
D gene: TRBD2
CDR3 DNA: TGCGCCAGCAGCTTGCGCCCGGGACTAGCGGGACCCGAGAAGCTAGCCAAAAACATTCAGTACTTC
CDR3 protein: CASSLRPGLAGPEKLAKNIQYF

J gene: TRBJ2-7
V gene: TRBV6-1
clone size: NA
D gene: NA
CDR3 DNA: TGTGCCAGCAGTGAAATCGCAGATTCCTACGAGCAGTACTTC
CDR3 protein: CASSEIADSYEQYF

J gene: TRBJ1-2
V gene: TRBV19
clone size: NA
D gene: NA
CDR3 DNA: TGTGCCAGTAGCCCGTACTTAACAGGGACCTATGGCTACACCTTC
CDR3 protein: CASSPYLTGTYGYTF